The clone carrying this T cell receptor (beta chain) occurred a few times. The V gene lost 1 base and the J gene lost 5 bases, with 9 bases spanning the gap. Germline CDR1 is MDHEN and CDR2 is SYDVKM. The CDR3 runs to 13 residues. This specimen belongs to a study of blood T cell repertoires in COVID-19. Across the whole study: Samples of COVID-19 (acute and convalescent) were obtained from the United States, Italy and Spain. PBMCs, B-cell-depleted T cells, or T cells provided the cDNA or gDNA that made up the material.

Original processing notes: Counts of nucleated cells, estimated from reference gene primer amplification, were obtained. The method was immunoSEQ multiplex PCR; TCRdb's version includes in-frame clones alone and lacks a portion of them. V and J calls and clone size are given by that table; D and trimming were obtained from the DNA. The sample includes over 20,000 clones, 82% seen only once; the top ten take around 32%. The clonotype originates from a human donor in a cohort sampled during active COVID-19. Specimen: peripheral blood. V is TRBV28 and J is TRBJ2-7; D not resolved. The CDR3 nucleotides read TGTGCCAGCAGTTTATTATCTACGGACGAGCAGTACTTC. Its translation is CASSLLSTDEQYF.